This T cell receptor (beta chain) was identified during a study of blood T cell repertoires in COVID-19. Across the whole study: Samples of COVID-19 (acute and convalescent) were obtained from the United States, Italy and Spain. PBMCs, B-cell-depleted T cells, or T cells were the source of the cDNA or gDNA that made up the material.

Data came from immunoSEQ multiplex PCR; TCRdb stores just in-frame clones and leaves some out. This table has 190,000 or so clones, 90% appearing once. The germline V gene encodes CDR1 LNHDA and CDR2 SQIVND (reference sequence). This CDR3 region has 13 residues. V was pared by 6 bases and J by 5 bases, with 11 bases between. This chain links TRBV19 with TRBJ1-5; TRBD1 is a possible D gene (5 bases). This TCR was sampled from a middle-aged man with acute or convalescent COVID-19. Sequenced sample: peripheral blood. In DNA, the CDR3 is TGTGCCAGTAGCCAAGGACACGATCAGCCCCAGCATTTT. It translates to CASSQGHDQPQHF.